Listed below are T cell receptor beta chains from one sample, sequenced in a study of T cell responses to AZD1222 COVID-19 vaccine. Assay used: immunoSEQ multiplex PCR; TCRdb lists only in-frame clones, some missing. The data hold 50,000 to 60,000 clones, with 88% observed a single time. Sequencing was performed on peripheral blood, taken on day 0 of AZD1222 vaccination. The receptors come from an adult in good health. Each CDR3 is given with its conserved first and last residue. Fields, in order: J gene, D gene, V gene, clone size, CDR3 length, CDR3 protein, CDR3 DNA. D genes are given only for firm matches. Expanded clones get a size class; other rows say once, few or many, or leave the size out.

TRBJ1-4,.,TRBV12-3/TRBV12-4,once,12,CASRLGGEKLFF,TGTGCCAGCAGATTAGGTGGGGAAAAACTGTTTTTT
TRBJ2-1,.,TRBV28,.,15,CASSLRGTSSNEQFF,TGTGCCAGCAGCCTCAGGGGGACTTCAAGCAATGAGCAGTTCTTC
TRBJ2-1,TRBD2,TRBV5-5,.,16,CASSTAGTSAYNEQFF,TGTGCCAGCAGCACTGCCGGGACTAGCGCCTACAATGAGCAGTTCTTC
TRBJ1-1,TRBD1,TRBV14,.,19,CASSQEKYGTGTMNTEAFF,TGTGCCAGCAGCCAAGAGAAGTACGGGACAGGTACTATGAACACTGAAGCTTTCTTT
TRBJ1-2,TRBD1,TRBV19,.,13,CASSSRDRAGYTF,TGTGCCAGTAGTAGCCGGGACAGGGCTGGCTACACCTTC
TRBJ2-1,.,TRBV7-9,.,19,CASSSLGQASGRPYNEQFF,TGTGCCAGCAGCTCCCTGGGACAGGCCAGCGGGAGGCCCTACAATGAGCAGTTCTTC
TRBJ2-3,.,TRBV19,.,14,CASLDRSRADTQYF,TGTGCCAGCCTGGACCGGTCGAGGGCAGATACGCAGTATTTT
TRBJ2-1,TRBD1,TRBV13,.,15,CASSFSRTGINEQFF,TGTGCCAGCAGCTTCTCTCGGACAGGAATTAATGAGCAGTTCTTC
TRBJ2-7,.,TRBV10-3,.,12,CAIRDTGYEQYF,TGTGCCATCAGGGACACCGGCTACGAGCAGTACTTC
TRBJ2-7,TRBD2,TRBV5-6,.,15,CASSFGRAFDYEQYF,TGTGCCAGCAGCTTTGGGAGGGCCTTCGACTACGAGCAGTACTTC
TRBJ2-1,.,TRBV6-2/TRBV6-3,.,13,CASSYQDLNEQFF,TGTGCCAGCAGTTACCAAGACTTGAATGAGCAGTTCTTC
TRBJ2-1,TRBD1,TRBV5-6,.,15,CASSWDRGSYNEQFF,TGTGCCAGCAGTTGGGACAGGGGCTCCTACAATGAGCAGTTCTTC
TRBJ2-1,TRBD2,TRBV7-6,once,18,CASSSVPGLAGGFDEQFF,TGTGCCAGCAGCTCCGTCCCGGGACTAGCGGGAGGTTTCGATGAGCAGTTCTTC
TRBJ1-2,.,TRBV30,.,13,CAWSVSGKGGYTF,TGTGCCTGGAGTGTATCAGGGAAGGGCGGCTACACCTTC
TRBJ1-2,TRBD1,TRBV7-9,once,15,CASSHRQGRNYGYTF,TGTGCCAGCAGCCACCGACAGGGTCGGAACTATGGCTACACCTTC
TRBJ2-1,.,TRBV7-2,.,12,CASSLRGGEQFF,TGTGCCAGCAGCTTACGAGGCGGTGAGCAGTTCTTC
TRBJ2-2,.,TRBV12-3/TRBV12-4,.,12,CASSFLTGELFF,TGTGCCAGCAGTTTTCTCACCGGGGAGCTGTTTTTT
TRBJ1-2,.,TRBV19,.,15,CASSVRRQTPSGYTF,TGTGCCAGTAGTGTTCGACGACAGACCCCCTCTGGCTACACCTTC
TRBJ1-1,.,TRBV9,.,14,CASSPQTAGTEAFF,TGTGCCAGCAGCCCCCAGACAGCGGGCACTGAAGCTTTCTTT
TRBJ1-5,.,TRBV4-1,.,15,CASSQEGALNQPQHF,TGCGCCAGCAGCCAAGAGGGGGCGTTAAATCAGCCCCAGCATTTT
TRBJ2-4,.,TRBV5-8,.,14,CASSLELAKNIQYF,TGTGCCAGCAGCTTGGAACTAGCCAAAAACATTCAGTACTTC
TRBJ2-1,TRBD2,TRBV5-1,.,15,CASSPGGLAGNEQFF,TGCGCCAGCAGCCCAGGGGGACTAGCGGGAAATGAGCAGTTCTTC
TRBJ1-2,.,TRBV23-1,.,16,CASSQSRPLGSRGYTF,TGCGCCAGCAGTCAATCAAGACCTTTGGGCAGTCGGGGCTACACCTTC
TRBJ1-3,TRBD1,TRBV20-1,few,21,CSASEREEGAFRWSSGNTIYF,TGCAGTGCTAGTGAAAGGGAAGAGGGGGCTTTCCGTTGGAGCTCTGGAAACACCATATATTTT
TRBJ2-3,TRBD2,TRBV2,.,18,CASSEATSGGVSTDTQYF,TGTGCCAGCAGTGAAGCAACTAGCGGCGGAGTCAGCACAGATACGCAGTATTTT
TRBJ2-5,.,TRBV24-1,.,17,CATSGVRGLGLGETQYF,TGTGCCACCAGTGGGGTACGAGGTCTGGGTTTGGGGGAGACCCAGTACTTC
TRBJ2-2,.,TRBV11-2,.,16,CASSFISTSNTGELFF,TGTGCCAGCAGCTTCATTAGCACTTCGAACACCGGGGAGCTGTTTTTT
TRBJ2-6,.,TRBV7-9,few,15,CASSYGSSGANVLTF,TGTGCCAGCAGTTATGGTTCCTCTGGGGCCAACGTCCTGACTTTC
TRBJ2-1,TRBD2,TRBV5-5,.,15,CASSLLTSGRNEQFF,TGTGCCAGCAGCTTGCTGACTAGCGGGAGGAATGAGCAGTTCTTC
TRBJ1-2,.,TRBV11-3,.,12,CASSLVNSGYTF,TGTGCCAGCAGCTTAGTAAATAGTGGCTACACCTTC
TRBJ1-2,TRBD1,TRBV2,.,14,CASSYRGLSRGYTF,TGTGCCAGCAGTTACAGGGGTCTCTCAAGGGGCTACACCTTC
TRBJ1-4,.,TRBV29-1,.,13,CSVDSGRAEKLFF,TGCAGCGTTGATTCGGGGAGGGCTGAAAAACTGTTTTTT
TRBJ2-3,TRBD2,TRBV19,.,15,CASSRTSGRSDTQYF,TGTGCCAGTAGTAGGACTAGCGGGAGATCAGATACGCAGTATTTT
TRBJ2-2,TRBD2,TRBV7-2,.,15,CASSAGLAGTGELFF,TGTGCCAGCAGCGCCGGACTAGCGGGCACCGGGGAGCTGTTTTTT
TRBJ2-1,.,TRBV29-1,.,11,CSVRTGNEQFF,TGCAGCGTCAGGACGGGCAATGAGCAGTTCTTC
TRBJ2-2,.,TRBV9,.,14,CASSVSMETGELFF,TGTGCCAGCAGCGTATCTATGGAGACCGGGGAGCTGTTTTTT
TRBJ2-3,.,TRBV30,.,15,CAWTRDWRRGDTQYF,TGTGCCTGGACCCGGGACTGGCGGAGGGGAGATACGCAGTATTTT
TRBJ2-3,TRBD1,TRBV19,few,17,CASSIPGQGSLEDTQYF,TGTGCCAGTAGTATCCCGGGACAGGGAAGCCTAGAAGATACGCAGTATTTT
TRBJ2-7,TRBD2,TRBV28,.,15,CASSGLAVLSYEQYF,TGTGCCAGCAGTGGACTAGCGGTTCTTTCCTACGAGCAGTACTTC
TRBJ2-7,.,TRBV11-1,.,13,CASSLAGSYEQYF,TGTGCCAGCAGCTTAGCGGGATCCTACGAGCAGTACTTC
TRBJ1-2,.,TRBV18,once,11,CASSQTGGYTF,TGTGCCAGCTCACAGACAGGAGGCTACACCTTC
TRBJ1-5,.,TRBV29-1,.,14,CSVQEAGGNQPQHF,TGCAGCGTTCAGGAAGCCGGGGGCAATCAGCCCCAGCATTTT